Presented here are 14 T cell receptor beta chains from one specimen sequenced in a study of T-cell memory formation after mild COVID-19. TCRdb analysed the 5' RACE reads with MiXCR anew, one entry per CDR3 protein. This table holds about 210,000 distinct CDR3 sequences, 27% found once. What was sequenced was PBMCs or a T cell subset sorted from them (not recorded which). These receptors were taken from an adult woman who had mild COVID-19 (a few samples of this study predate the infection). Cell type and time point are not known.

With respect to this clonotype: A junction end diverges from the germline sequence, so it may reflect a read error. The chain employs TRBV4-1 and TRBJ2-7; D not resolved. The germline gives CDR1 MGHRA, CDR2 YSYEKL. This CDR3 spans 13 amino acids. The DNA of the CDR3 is TGCGCCATCAGCCAACAACAAGCCTACGAGCAGTACTTC. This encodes CAISQQQAYEQYF.

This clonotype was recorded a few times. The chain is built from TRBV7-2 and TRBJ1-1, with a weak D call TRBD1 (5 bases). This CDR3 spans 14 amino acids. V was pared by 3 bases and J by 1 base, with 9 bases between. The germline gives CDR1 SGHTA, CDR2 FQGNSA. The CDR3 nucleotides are TGTGCCAGCAGCTTTGGGGCCAGGAACACTGAAGCTTTCTTT. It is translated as CASSFGARNTEAFF.

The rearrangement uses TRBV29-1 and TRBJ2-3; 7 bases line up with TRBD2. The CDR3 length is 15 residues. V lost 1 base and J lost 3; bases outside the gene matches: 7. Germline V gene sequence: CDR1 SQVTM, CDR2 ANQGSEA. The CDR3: CSVEGGPSGTDTQYF. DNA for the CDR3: TGCAGCGTTGAAGGTGGGCCTAGCGGAACAGATACGCAGTATTTT.

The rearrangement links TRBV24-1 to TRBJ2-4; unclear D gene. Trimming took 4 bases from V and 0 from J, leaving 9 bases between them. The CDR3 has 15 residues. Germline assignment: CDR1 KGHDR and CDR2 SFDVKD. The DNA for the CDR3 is TGTGCCACCAGTGAAAAGGACGGAGCCAAAAACATTCAGTACTTC. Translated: CATSEKDGAKNIQYF.

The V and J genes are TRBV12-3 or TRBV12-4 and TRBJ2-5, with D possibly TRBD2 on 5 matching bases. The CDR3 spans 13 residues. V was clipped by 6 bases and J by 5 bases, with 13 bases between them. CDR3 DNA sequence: TGTGCCAGCAGGAGGGCCTTTAGGGAGACCCAGTACTTC. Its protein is CASRRAFRETQYF.

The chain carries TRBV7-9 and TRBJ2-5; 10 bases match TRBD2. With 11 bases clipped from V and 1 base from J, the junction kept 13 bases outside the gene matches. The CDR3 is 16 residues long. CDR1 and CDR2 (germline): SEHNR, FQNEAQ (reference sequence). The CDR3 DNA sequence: TGTGCCTTAGCAGAACTAGCGGGGATCCTCCAAGAGACCCAGTACTTC. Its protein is CALAELAGILQETQYF.

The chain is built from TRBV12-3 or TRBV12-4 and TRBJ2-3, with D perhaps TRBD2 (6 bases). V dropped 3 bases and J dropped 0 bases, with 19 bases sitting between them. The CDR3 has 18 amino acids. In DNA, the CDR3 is TGTGCCAGCAGTTTCTCGACTAGTTTTTTTACTAGCACAGATACGCAGTATTTT. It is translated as CASSFSTSFFTSTDTQYF.

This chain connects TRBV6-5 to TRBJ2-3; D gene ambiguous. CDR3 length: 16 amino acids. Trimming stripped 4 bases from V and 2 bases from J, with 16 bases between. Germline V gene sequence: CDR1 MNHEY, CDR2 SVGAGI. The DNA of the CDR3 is TGTGCCAGCAGTTCCACCACACGTAAGACCACAGATACGCAGTATTTT. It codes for CASSSTTRKTTDTQYF.

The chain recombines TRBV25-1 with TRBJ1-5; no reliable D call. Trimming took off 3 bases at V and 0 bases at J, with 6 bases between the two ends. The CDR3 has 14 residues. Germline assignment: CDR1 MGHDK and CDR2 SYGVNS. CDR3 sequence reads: CASSEVNSNQPQHF. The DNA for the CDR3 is TGTGCCAGCAGTGAGGTAAATAGCAATCAGCCCCAGCATTTT.

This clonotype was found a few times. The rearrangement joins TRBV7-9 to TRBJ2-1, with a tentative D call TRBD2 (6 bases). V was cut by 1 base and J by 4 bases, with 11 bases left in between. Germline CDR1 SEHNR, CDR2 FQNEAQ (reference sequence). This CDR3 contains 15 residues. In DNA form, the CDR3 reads TGTGCCAGCAGCTTAGAGGTGGAGGGATACAATGAGCAGTTCTTC. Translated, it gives CASSLEVEGYNEQFF.

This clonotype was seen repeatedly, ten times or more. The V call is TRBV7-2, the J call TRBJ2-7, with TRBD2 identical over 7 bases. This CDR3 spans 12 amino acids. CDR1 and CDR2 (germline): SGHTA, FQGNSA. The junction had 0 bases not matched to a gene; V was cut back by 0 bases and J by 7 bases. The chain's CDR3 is CASSLARGEQYF. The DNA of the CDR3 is TGTGCCAGCAGCTTAGCGCGGGGGGAGCAGTACTTC.

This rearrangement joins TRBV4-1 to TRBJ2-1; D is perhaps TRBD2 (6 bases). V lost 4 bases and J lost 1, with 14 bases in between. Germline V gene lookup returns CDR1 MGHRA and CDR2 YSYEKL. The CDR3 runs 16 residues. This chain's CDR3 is CASSRGDLESYNEQFF. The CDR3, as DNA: TGCGCCAGCAGCCGGGGGGACTTGGAATCCTACAATGAGCAGTTCTTC.

CDR3 DNA sequence: TGTGCCAGCAGCTCCGTGGCTGGCTATGGCTACACCTTC. This codes for CASSSVAGYGYTF. The rearrangement joins TRBV7-9 to TRBJ1-2, with unresolved D. CDR3 length equals 13 residues. Germline assignment: CDR1 SEHNR and CDR2 FQNEAQ (reference sequence). V shed 4 bases and J shed 4 bases, with 10 bases lying between them.

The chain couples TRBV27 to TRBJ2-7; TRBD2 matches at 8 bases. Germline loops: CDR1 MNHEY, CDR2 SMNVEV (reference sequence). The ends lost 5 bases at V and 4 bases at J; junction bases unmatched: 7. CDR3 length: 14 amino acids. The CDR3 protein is CASSLGGAGYEQYF. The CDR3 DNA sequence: TGTGCCAGCAGTCTCGGGGGGGCCGGGTACGAGCAGTACTTC.